This record concerns one T cell receptor (beta chain) sequence. Its cognate antigen is unknown. The V end was cut by 3 bases, the J end by 2 bases, with 9 bases between. Germline CDR1 SGHNT, CDR2 YYREEE (reference sequence). The length of the CDR3 is 15 residues. Assay: immunoSEQ multiplex PCR; the TCRdb copy retains only in-frame clones and omits some. The sample has over 85,000 clones, less than 85% seen once; the top ten hold 13% to 15%. This specimen comes from a study of T cell responses to AZD1222 COVID-19 vaccine. Study results and caveats: The peak T cell response came first, and repertoires were sampled only after it. Seropositive status at baseline applied to only six AZD1222 recipients.

The TCR originated in an adult who received the AZD1222 COVID-19 vaccine. The J gene is TRBJ2-6, the V gene TRBV5-4, with D unresolved. This material consisted of peripheral blood, taken 28 days after the second AZD1222 dose. The CDR3 here is CASSYLGAGANVLTF. CDR3 DNA sequence: TGTGCCAGCAGCTACCTTGGGGCTGGGGCCAACGTCCTGACTTTC.